This T cell receptor beta chain was recorded in a study of beta chain features in type 1 diabetes. Across the whole study: There was similarity between patients and healthy donors in age, gender and cell yields. Sorted cells, some 98,000,000 in number, were examined across all samples.

Germline V lookup: CDR1 SGHKS, CDR2 YYEKEE (reference sequence). This CDR3 spans 15 amino acids. V lost 7 bases and J 7 bases, leaving 21 bases between the germline ends. Every bit of the isolated RNA underwent reverse transcription, so sequencing read expressed TCRB transcripts. Mean read depth for naive, central memory and regulatory T cell samples was 3.5 million or so reads. The repertoire was sequenced with immunoSEQ multiplex PCR; TCRdb's copy has only in-frame clones and lacks some. The sample consists of roughly 150,000 clones, roughly 8% of them appearing once. A note on this clone: Antigen: not known.

Study results and caveats: Type 1 diabetes patients had TCRB CDR3s that were shorter (moderately but significantly so) in all four CD4+ subsets. The study left unresolved whether HLA type influences TCRB rearrangement.

Source material: central memory CD4+ T cells from blood. V usage is TRBV5-5 and J usage is TRBJ2-1; D call uncertain. This receptor was obtained from a woman between 40 and 50 years old with type 1 diabetes. Here the CDR3 reads CASSTMTNLRNEQFF. CDR3 coding DNA: TGTGCCAGCTCCACCATGACAAACCTTCGAAATGAGCAGTTCTTC.